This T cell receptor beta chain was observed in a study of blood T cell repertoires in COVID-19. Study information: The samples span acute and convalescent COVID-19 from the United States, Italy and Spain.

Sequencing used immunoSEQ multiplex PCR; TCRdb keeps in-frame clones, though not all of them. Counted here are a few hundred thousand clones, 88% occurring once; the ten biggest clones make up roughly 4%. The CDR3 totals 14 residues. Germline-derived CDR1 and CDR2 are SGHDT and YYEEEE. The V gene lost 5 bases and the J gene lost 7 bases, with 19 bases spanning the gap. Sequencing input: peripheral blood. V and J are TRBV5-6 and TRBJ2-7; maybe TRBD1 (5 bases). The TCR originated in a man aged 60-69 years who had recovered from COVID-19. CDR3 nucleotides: TGTGCCAGCAGGCTGCCCGGGCCTGGGGCAGAGCAGTACTTC. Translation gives CASRLPGPGAEQYF. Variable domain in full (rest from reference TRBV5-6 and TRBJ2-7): DAGVTQSPTHLIKTRGQQVTLRCSPKSGHDTVSWYQQALGQGPQFIFQYYEEEERQRGNFPDRFSGHQFPNYSSELNVNALLLGDSALYLCASRLPGPGAEQYFGPGTRLTVT.